This T cell receptor beta chain was sequenced during a study of cytomegalovirus exposure and HLA in healthy donors. Study-level findings and limits: Most subjects had HLA-A and HLA-B alleles reportedly predicted accurately by TCR beta sequences. Reportedly, a later analysis found an Asian-associated ancestry cluster had fewer N-insertions than the approximately 700-donor mean. Several of the most significant clusters appeared linked to common viral pathogens, based on a later analysis.

60 Vbeta and 13 Jbeta primers were used in PCR. This table comes from immunoSEQ multiplex PCR, and its TCRdb copy is limited to in-frame clones, with some not included. The sample comprises some 200,000 clones, roughly 8.7% of which are singletons, and 1% to 1.5% rests with the top ten. Concerning this clone: Its antigen is unidentified.

The trim removed 5 bases at V and 0 bases at J, leaving 14 bases unmatched. The CDR3 runs 18 residues. Germline V gives CDR1 SGHVS, CDR2 FQNEAQ. Sequencing used PBMCs. The clonotype comes from a woman in her 30s in good health and CMV-seropositive. The V call is TRBV7-8, the J call TRBJ2-7; 9 positions match TRBD2. The CDR3: CASSLSLRGAGGSYEQYF. In DNA form, the CDR3 reads TGTGCCAGCAGCCTTAGTTTAAGAGGAGCGGGGGGCTCCTACGAGCAGTACTTC.